These 22 T cell receptor beta chains share one sample of origin, sequenced in a study of cytomegalovirus exposure and HLA in healthy donors. The PCR used 60 Vbeta and 13 Jbeta primers. The method was immunoSEQ multiplex PCR; TCRdb's version includes in-frame clones alone and lacks a portion of them. This table lists approximately 45,000 clones. Input material: PBMCs. The receptors originated from a male donor in good health and CMV-seronegative.

This chain uses TRBV7-2 with TRBJ1-5, with D possibly being TRBD1 (6 bases). CDR1 and CDR2 (germline): SGHTA, FQGNSA. The CDR3 spans 13 residues. Trimming removed 7 bases at V and 5 bases at J, with 12 bases between. For the CDR3, the DNA is TGTGCCAGCACTCCAGGGGCTTATCAGCCCCAGCATTTT. This sequence encodes CASTPGAYQPQHF. Full variable domain (remainder filled in from reference TRBV7-2 and TRBJ1-5): GAGVSQSPSNKVTEKGKDVELRCDPISGHTALYWYRQSLGQGLEFLIYFQGNSAPDKSGLPSDRFSAERTGGSVSTLTIQRTQQEDSAVYLCASTPGAYQPQHFGDGTRLSIL.

This chain joins TRBV25-1 and TRBJ2-5; D is possibly TRBD2 (6 bases). Per germline, CDR1 MGHDK and CDR2 SYGVNS. V was trimmed by 5 bases and J by 1 base, leaving 20 bases between them. The CDR3 contains 17 residues. DNA for the CDR3: TGTGCCAGCAGTCCGCTCATGGGGAGGAGGGGCCAAGAGACCCAGTACTTC. It yields the protein CASSPLMGRRGQETQYF.

CDR3 loop: CASSSTSGAFQETQYF. The CDR3 nucleotides read TGTGCCAGCAGCTCAACTAGCGGGGCTTTCCAAGAGACCCAGTACTTC. The V gene is TRBV7-9, the J gene TRBJ2-5; 10 nucleotides agree with TRBD2. The CDR3 contains 16 residues. CDR1 is SEHNR, CDR2 FQNEAQ, per germline (reference sequence). With 4 bases clipped from V and 1 base from J, the junction kept 6 bases outside the gene matches.

The chain joins TRBV27 to TRBJ1-5; D gene uncertain. This CDR3 is built from 13 residues. From germline, CDR1 is MNHEY and CDR2 SMNVEV (reference sequence). V shed 8 bases and J shed 0 bases, with 8 bases lying between them. Here the CDR3 reads CASRQNSNQPQHF. In nucleotides, the CDR3 is TGTGCCAGCCGACAAAATAGCAATCAGCCCCAGCATTTT.

The J gene is TRBJ2-1, the V gene TRBV19; D gene unclear. The length of the CDR3 is 15 residues. Trimming left V 5 bases short and J 0 bases short, with 11 bases between. CDR1 is LNHDA and CDR2 is SQIVND in the germline V gene (reference sequence). In DNA, the CDR3 is TGTGCCAGTAGTTCCGACACCGACTCCTACAATGAGCAGTTCTTC. The encoded protein is CASSSDTDSYNEQFF.

J is TRBJ2-7 and V is TRBV5-6; the D gene is possibly TRBD1 (5 bases). Germline V CDR1 and CDR2: SGHDT, YYEEEE. The CDR3 has 16 amino acids. V lost 0 bases to trimming and J lost 2 bases, with 15 bases between them. The CDR3 is CASSLGGPGPTYEQYF. The CDR3 region has the DNA TGTGCCAGCAGCTTGGGAGGCCCAGGGCCGACCTACGAGCAGTACTTC.

This chain uses TRBV14 with TRBJ2-2; 7 nucleotides agree with TRBD2. Per the germline V gene, CDR1 is SGHDN and CDR2 is FVKESK. This CDR3 region has 14 residues. J lost 2 bases, V lost 4 bases, and 1 base had no gene match. Written as DNA, the CDR3 is TGTGCCAGCAGCCCGGGACTAAACACCGGGGAGCTGTTTTTT. Encoded protein: CASSPGLNTGELFF.

V usage is TRBV6-1 and J usage is TRBJ2-5, with D possibly TRBD2 on 6 matching bases. From germline, CDR1 is MNHNS and CDR2 SASEGT. CDR3 length: 14 residues. Trimming shortened V by 1 base and J by 6 bases, and 12 bases separated the two germline ends. The CDR3 sequence is CASSEEEGSKTQYF. CDR3 DNA: TGTGCCAGCAGTGAAGAGGAGGGTTCAAAGACCCAGTACTTC.

V is TRBV12-5 and J is TRBJ1-3; 7 bases fit TRBD1. CDR1 is LGHNT and CDR2 is FRNRAP in the germline V gene. The CDR3 covers 16 residues. V lost 4 bases to trimming and J lost 0 bases; unmatched junction nucleotides: 6. The CDR3 DNA follows: TGTGCTAGTGGTTGGACGGGACAGAGCTCTGGAAACACCATATATTTT. Residues: CASGWTGQSSGNTIYF.

V and J are TRBV27 and TRBJ2-7; D might be TRBD1 (5 bases). Germline loops: CDR1 MNHEY, CDR2 SMNVEV (reference sequence). The CDR3 length is 13 residues. Trimming took off 3 bases at V and 1 base at J, with 7 bases between the two ends. The CDR3 region has the DNA TGTGCCAGCAGTTTGACAGAATCCTACGAGCAGTACTTC. It codes for CASSLTESYEQYF.

The V gene is TRBV29-1, the J gene TRBJ2-1; 10 bases fit TRBD2. Trimming took 4 bases from V and 4 from J; bases not matched to a gene: 10. Germline values: CDR1 SQVTM, CDR2 ANQGSEA. This CDR3 comprises 16 residues. Written as DNA, the CDR3 is TGCAGCGTTGGTCCCGCTGGGACTAGCGAATACAATGAGCAGTTCTTC. Amino acid sequence: CSVGPAGTSEYNEQFF.

The chain couples TRBV7-8 to TRBJ2-7, with 14 nucleotides matching TRBD2. V dropped 5 bases and J dropped 7; count of bases not matched to a gene: 10. CDR1 and CDR2 (germline): SGHVS, FQNEAQ. This CDR3 has 16 residues. This CDR3 reads CASSPTSGRASREQYF. Written as DNA, the CDR3 is TGTGCCAGCAGCCCGACTAGCGGGAGGGCCTCGAGAGAGCAGTACTTC.

The chain joins TRBV7-9 to TRBJ2-5, with D possibly matching TRBD1 (8 bases). V was pared by 3 bases and J by 2 bases, with 13 bases between. This CDR3 contains 15 residues. Germline V gene lookup returns CDR1 SEHNR and CDR2 FQNEAQ (reference sequence). The CDR3: CASSLGGTGQETQYF. The CDR3 DNA is TGTGCCAGCAGCTTGGGGGGGACAGGACAAGAGACCCAGTACTTC.

The chain combines TRBV9 with TRBJ2-7; 9 bases agree with TRBD2. Germline V CDR1 and CDR2: SGDLS, YYNGEE. J lost 5 bases, V lost 0 bases, and 3 bases had no gene match. The CDR3 covers 14 residues. The CDR3 spells CASSVEGLADEQYF. The CDR3 DNA reads as TGTGCCAGCAGCGTAGAGGGACTAGCAGACGAGCAGTACTTC.

The chain employs TRBV6-4 and TRBJ2-2; the match to TRBD2 covers 10 bases. Germline CDR1 and CDR2: MRHNA and SNTAGT. The length of the CDR3 is 17 residues. Trimming cost V 0 bases and J 3 bases; bases outside gene matches: 4. The DNA of the CDR3 is TGTGCCAGCAGTGACTCAGGGACTAGCGACCACACCGGGGAGCTGTTTTTT. It encodes CASSDSGTSDHTGELFF.

This chain joins TRBV4-1 and TRBJ2-1; D possibly corresponds to TRBD2 (6 bases). Germline loops: CDR1 MGHRA, CDR2 YSYEKL. This CDR3 has 11 residues. Trimming left V 2 bases short and J 10 bases short, with 6 bases between. The CDR3: CASSQLAEQFF. The CDR3 DNA sequence: TGCGCCAGCAGCCAACTAGCGGAGCAGTTCTTC.

This chain joins TRBV5-6 and TRBJ2-1; no clear D. The V end was cut by 4 bases, the J end by 12 bases, with 17 bases between. The germline CDR1 and CDR2 sequences are SGHDT and YYEEEE. The CDR3 sequence is 13 residues long. This CDR3 reads CASSPAVGRRQFF. The CDR3, as DNA: TGTGCCAGCAGCCCCGCGGTTGGCAGAAGGCAGTTCTTC.

This sequence joins TRBV28 and TRBJ1-5; no clear D. The germline V and J ends were trimmed by 5 bases and 2 bases, with 13 bases remaining between them. The CDR3 runs 15 residues. Per the germline V gene, CDR1 is MDHEN and CDR2 is SYDVKM. CDR3 coding DNA: TGTGCCAGCAGTGCTAATAGCCATGGCAATCAGCCCCAGCATTTT. This gives the protein CASSANSHGNQPQHF.

The chain carries TRBV6-1 and TRBJ1-4; a possible D gene is TRBD1 (5 bases). Germline V gives CDR1 MNHNS, CDR2 SASEGT. The CDR3 extends over 15 amino acids. The V gene lost 4 bases and the J gene lost 3 bases, with 12 bases spanning the gap. CDR3 DNA: TGTGCCAGCAGTGCAGACAGAGGCTCTAATGAAAAACTGTTTTTT. It yields the protein CASSADRGSNEKLFF.

The chain combines TRBV7-9 with TRBJ2-3, with TRBD2 identical over 7 bases. Germline CDR1 is SEHNR and CDR2 is FQNEAQ (reference sequence). The junction had 4 bases not matched to a gene; V was cut back by 10 bases and J by 0 bases. This CDR3 contains 13 residues. CDR3 coding DNA: TGTGCCACCCTAGCGGCTAGCACAGATACGCAGTATTTT. Encoded protein: CATLAASTDTQYF.

The chain couples TRBV7-9 to TRBJ2-7; 11 bases agree with TRBD1. The CDR3 length is 15 residues. Germline lookup yields CDR1 SEHNR and CDR2 FQNEAQ (reference sequence). J gave up 1 base and V 6 bases, and 5 bases lay outside the gene matches. CDR3 in amino acids: CASRSGTGGSYEQYF. The CDR3 DNA sequence: TGTGCCAGCAGATCCGGGACAGGGGGTTCCTACGAGCAGTACTTC.

V and J are TRBV19 and TRBJ1-1; the D is unclear. The V end lost 3 bases, the J end lost 5 bases, and 7 bases lay between the germline ends. The CDR3 length is 12 residues. The V gene's germline CDR1 is LNHDA and CDR2 SQIVND (reference sequence). CDR3 nucleotides: TGTGCCAGTAGTATCGGGAGTACTGAAGCTTTCTTT. This encodes CASSIGSTEAFF.